This T cell receptor beta chain came from a study of T-cell reconstitution after alpha-beta-depleted transplantation in children. Regarding the study as a whole: Surviving thymic progenitors and recipient T cells were the source of high TCRbeta diversity at day 60 in some patients.

The CDR3 is 13 residues long. CDR1 and CDR2 from the germline V gene are LGHDT and YNNKEL (reference sequence). V lost 1 base and J 8 bases, leaving 9 bases between the germline ends. It was with unique molecular identifiers that the TCRbeta library was prepared. TCRdb called the PCR reads again in MiXCR, with one record for every CDR3 protein. The sample has about 200,000 distinct CDR3 sequences; 5% to 7.5% are singletons. This clonotype was detected ten times or more. Antigen: not known. The chain uses TRBV3-1 and TRBJ2-1; no reliable D call. The sample consisted of PBMCs, taken before TCRalphabeta/CD19-depleted stem cell transplant. The source is a girl in the first two years of life with combined immunodeficiency, due to receive a stem cell transplant. This CDR3 is CASSQVRVDEQFF. Written as DNA, the CDR3 is TGTGCCAGCAGCCAAGTTCGCGTGGATGAGCAGTTCTTC.